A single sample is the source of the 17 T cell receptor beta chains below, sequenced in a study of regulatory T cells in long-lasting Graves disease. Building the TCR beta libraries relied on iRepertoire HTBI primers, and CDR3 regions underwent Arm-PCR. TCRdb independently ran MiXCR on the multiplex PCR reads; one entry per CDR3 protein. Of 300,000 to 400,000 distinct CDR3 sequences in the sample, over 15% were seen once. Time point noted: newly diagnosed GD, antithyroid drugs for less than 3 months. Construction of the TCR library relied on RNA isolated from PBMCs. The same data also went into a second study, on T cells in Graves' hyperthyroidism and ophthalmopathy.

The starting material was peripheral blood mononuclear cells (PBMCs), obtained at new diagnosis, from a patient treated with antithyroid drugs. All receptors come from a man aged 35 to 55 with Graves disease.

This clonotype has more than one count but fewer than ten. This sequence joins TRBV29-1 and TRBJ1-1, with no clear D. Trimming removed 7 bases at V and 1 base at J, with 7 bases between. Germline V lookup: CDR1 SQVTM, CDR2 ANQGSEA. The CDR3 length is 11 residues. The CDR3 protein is CSALRNTEAFF. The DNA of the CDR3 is TGCAGCGCCCTTAGGAACACTGAAGCTTTCTTT. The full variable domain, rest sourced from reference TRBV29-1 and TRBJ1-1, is SAVISQKPSRDICQRGTSLTIQCQVDSQVTMMFWYRQQPGQSLTLIATANQGSEATYESGFVIDKFPISRPNLTFSTLTVSNMSPEDSSIYLCSALRNTEAFFGQGTRLTVV.

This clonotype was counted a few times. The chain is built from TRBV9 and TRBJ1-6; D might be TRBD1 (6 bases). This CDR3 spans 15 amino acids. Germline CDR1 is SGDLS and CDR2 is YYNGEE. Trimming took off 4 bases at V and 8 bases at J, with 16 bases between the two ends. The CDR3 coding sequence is TGTGCCAGCAGCCCCGCCGTGGGGGGCCATTCACCCCTCCACTTT. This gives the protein CASSPAVGGHSPLHF.

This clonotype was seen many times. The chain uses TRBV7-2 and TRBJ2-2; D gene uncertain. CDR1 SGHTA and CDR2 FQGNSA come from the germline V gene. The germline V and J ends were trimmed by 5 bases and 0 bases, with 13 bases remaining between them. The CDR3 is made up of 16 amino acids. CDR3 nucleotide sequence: TGTGCCAGCAGCGAAAGACTCCCGACGAACACCGGGGAGCTGTTTTTT. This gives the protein CASSERLPTNTGELFF.

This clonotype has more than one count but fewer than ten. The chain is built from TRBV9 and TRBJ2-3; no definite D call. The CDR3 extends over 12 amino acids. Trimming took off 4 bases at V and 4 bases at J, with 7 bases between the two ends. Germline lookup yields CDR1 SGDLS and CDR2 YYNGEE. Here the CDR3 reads CASSPVSDTQYF. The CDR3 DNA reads TGTGCCAGCAGCCCAGTGTCAGATACGCAGTATTTT.

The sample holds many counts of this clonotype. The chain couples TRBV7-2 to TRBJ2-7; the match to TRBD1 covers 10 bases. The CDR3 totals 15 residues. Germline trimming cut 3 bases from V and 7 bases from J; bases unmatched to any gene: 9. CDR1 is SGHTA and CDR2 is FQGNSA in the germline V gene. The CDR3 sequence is CASSFQTGGLSEQYF. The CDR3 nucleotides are TGTGCCAGCAGCTTCCAGACAGGGGGCTTGAGTGAGCAGTACTTC.

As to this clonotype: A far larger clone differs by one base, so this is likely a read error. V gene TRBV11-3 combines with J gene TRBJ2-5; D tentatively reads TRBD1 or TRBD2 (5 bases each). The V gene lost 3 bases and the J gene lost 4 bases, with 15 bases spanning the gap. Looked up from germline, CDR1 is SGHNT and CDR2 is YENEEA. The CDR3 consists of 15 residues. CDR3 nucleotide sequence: TGTGCCAGCAGCTTCCCCGGGACGCCTGTAGAGACCCAGTACTTC. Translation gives CASSFPGTPVETQYF.

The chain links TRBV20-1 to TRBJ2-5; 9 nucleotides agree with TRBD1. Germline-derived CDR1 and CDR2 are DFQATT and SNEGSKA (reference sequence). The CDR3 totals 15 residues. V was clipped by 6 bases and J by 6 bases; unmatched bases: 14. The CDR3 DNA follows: TGCAGTGCCACAAATGTTGACAGGGGGACGAAGACCCAGTACTTC. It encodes CSATNVDRGTKTQYF.

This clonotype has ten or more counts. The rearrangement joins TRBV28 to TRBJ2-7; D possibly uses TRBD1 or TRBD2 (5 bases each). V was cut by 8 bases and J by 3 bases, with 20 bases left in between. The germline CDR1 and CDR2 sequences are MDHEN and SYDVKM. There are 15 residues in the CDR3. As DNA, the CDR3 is TGTGCCAGCTCTGGCCGGGACGGACATAACTACGAGCAGTACTTC. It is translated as CASSGRDGHNYEQYF.

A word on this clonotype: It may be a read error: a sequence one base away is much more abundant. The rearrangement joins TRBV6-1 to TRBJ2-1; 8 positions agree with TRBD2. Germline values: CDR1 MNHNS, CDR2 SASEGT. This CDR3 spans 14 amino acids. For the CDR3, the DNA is TGTGCCAGCAGTCAAGGACTAGCTTGGAATGAGCAGCTCTTC. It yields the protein CASSQGLAWNEQLF.

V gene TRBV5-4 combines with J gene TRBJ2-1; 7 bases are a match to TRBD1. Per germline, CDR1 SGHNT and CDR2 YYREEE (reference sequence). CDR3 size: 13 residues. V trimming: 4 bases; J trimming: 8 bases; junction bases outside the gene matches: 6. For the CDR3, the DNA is TGTGCCAGCAGCCCGGGGACAGTCGATGAGCAGTTCTTC. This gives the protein CASSPGTVDEQFF.

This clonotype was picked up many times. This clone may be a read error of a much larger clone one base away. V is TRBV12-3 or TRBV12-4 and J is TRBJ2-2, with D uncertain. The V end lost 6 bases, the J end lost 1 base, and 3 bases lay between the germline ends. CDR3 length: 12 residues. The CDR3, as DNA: TGTGCCAGCAGCGTGAACACCGGGGAGCTGTTTTTT. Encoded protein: CASSVNTGELFF.

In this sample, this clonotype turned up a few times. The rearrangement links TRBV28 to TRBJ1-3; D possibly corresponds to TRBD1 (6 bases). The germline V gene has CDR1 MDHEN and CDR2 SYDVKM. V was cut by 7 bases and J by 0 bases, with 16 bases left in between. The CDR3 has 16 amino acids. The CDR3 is CASKSRTAFSGNTIYF. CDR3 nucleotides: TGTGCCAGCAAGTCTAGGACAGCCTTCTCTGGAAACACCATATATTTT.

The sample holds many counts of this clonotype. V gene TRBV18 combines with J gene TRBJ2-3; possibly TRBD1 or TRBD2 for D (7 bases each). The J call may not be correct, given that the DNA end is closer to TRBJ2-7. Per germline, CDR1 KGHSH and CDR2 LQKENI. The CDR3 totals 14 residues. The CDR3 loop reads CASSSGGAAYEQYF. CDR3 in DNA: TGTGCCAGCTCATCAGGGGGGGCGGCCTACGAGCAGTACTTC.

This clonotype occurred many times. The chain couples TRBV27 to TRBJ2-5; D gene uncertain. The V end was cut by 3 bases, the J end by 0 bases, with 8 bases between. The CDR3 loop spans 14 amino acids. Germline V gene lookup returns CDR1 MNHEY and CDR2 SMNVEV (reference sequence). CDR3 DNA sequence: TGTGCCAGCAGTTTGCGGAGATACCAAGAGACCCAGTACTTC. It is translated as CASSLRRYQETQYF.

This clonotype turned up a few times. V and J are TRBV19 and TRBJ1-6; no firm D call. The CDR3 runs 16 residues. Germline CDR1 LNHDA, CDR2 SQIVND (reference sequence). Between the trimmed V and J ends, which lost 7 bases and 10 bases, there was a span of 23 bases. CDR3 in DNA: TGTGCCAGTACCAAGGATTGGGCGAAAGAATTCTCACCCCTCCACTTT. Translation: CASTKDWAKEFSPLHF.

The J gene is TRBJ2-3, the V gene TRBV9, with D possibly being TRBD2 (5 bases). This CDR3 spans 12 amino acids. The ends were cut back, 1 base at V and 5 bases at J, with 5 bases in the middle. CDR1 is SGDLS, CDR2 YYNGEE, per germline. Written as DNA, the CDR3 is TGTGCCAGCAGCGTAAGCGGAGATACGCAGTATTTT. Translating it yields CASSVSGDTQYF.

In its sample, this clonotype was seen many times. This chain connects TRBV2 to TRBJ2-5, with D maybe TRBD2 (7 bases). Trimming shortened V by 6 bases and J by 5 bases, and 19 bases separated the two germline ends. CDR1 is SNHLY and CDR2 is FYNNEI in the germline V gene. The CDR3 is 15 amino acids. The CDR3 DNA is TGTGCCAGCAGGAGCGGGGCTCTCACAGGGGAGACCCAGTACTTC. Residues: CASRSGALTGETQYF.